This TCR beta chain emerged from a study of shared clonotypes between healthy human individuals (dated by TCRdb to 2018 to 2020). As for the study more broadly: The cohort comprised two women and three men aged 18 to 49 years. The study deeply sequenced blood TCR repertoires of about five healthy adults to estimate repertoire size and the extent of clonotype sharing between individuals. Libraries were prepared and TCR repertoires were sequenced by different laboratories using diverse techniques, in order to increase sequencing depth and limit assay-specific biases. Leukapheresis yielded between about 0.94 and 10 billion PBMCs per donor. What the work shows at the level of the full study, not this receptor alone: Only blood was sampled, and tissue TCR repertoires likely differ from those in blood. The genetic and exposure-history diversity represented was limited by the small number of donors. Based on pairwise subsampling, the degree of clonotype sharing among donors was expected to be affected by sequencing depth.

The donors were healthy, HIV-negative adults who had no recently reported acute infections or vaccinations. Every donor was a Caucasian adult living in Nashville, Tennessee, USA. In the unsorted samples, around 81 million PBMCs were counted, and genomic DNA was extracted using the QIAamp DNA Blood Mini kit. Blood was obtained by leukapheresis, after which PBMCs were separated by Ficoll-Histopaque density gradient centrifugation and cryopreserved in liquid nitrogen vapor phase. TCR CDR3 regions were amplified from genomic DNA by multiplex PCR using the deep immunoSEQ assay. Extracted genomic DNA from each cell subset was distributed evenly across all wells of several immunoSEQ 96-well plates, and each plate was treated as a replicate. For unsorted PBMC, approximately 0.3 ug of genomic DNA, equivalent to around 30,000 T cell genomes, went into each replicate PCR. Ten immunoSEQ deep assay plates were used to sequence the unsorted PBMC genomic DNA. The purified libraries were quantified using a Qubit 3.0 fluorometer, sized with a Bioanalyzer 2100, and then quantified again using the KAPA Library Quantification kit. Every immunoSEQ 96-well plate was sequenced on a dedicated single-read 150-cycle Illumina NextSeq 550 flow cell. In the authors' own workflow: The immunoSEQ output contained only junctional sequences without quality scores, so filtering could not match that applied to full-length reads. To assign V/J genes and CDR3, sequences were annotated against IMGT germline references using PyIR, a Python wrapper for IgBLAST v1.9. Reads with weak V/J assignments (E-value above 1e-6), missing CDR3, stop codons, out-of-frame junctions, or ambiguous translated residues were removed. V3J clonotypes were defined as sequences sharing the same inferred V gene, J gene, and CDR3 amino acid sequence. To compute the percentage overlap between repertoires, the number of shared unique clonotypes was divided by the size of the smaller repertoire. RTK rarefaction, the Chao1 estimator, and Recon v2.1 estimates of unobserved clonotypes were used to assess repertoire richness. TCRdb's version of the immuneACCESS table is confined to in-frame rearrangements and falls short of the full clone set. An unresolved V gene accounts for under half of the shortfall where checked; the remainder is of unknown origin. V and J calls and clone size are given by that table; D and trimming were obtained from the DNA. The sample table contains about half a million clones; only one count was recorded for about 85% of them. The ten largest clones capture 12% of the sample.

To note about this clone: It lacks a known antigen. Base qualities were left out, and no much larger clone turns up one base away.

The CDR3 starts with the cysteine, ends with the phenylalanine, and has 14 residues. Left in the record is the CDR3 DNA by itself, 42 bases read in frame from the first base. CDR1 and CDR2 were assigned from the germline V gene as SGHRS and YFSETQ. The junction shows trimming of 3 bases on V and 3 bases on J, plus 13 bases between the germline ends. Sequenced sample: PBMCs. The chain joins TRBV5-1 to TRBJ2-7; the D segment may tentatively be TRBD1 or TRBD2, each giving 6 matched bases. The receptor comes from a woman aged 40-49 years in good health. Some clones in this sample may be carry-over from other donors' samples. The DNA reads as follows: TGCGCCAGCAGCTCGGTACAGGGAGGCTACGAGCAGTACTTC. Its amino acids are CASSSVQGGYEQYF.